This T cell receptor beta chain was sequenced in a study of lymphopenia after photon versus proton radiotherapy. V dropped 5 bases and J dropped 7; count of bases not matched to a gene: 3. Germline-derived CDR1 and CDR2 are SEHNR and FQNEAQ (reference sequence). The CDR3 has 13 amino acids. Concerning this clone itself: Its antigen is still unknown.

Points from the study as a whole: Only patients who died were analyzed for survival; proton advantage is unproven. After lymphocyte nadir, photon-treated repertoires showed oligoclonal expansion, especially CD8+ Temra.

The protocol was immunoSEQ multiplex PCR, while the TCRdb copy is restricted to in-frame clones and leaves out a portion. There are about 68,000 clones in the sample; roughly 93% occur only once, and 2.9% lies in the top ten. Sequencing used peripheral blood, obtained from a patient treated with photon-based radiotherapy. This TCR derives from a woman between 65 and 79 years old with pancreatic cancer. The chain couples TRBV7-9 to TRBJ2-1, with TRBD1 identical over 9 bases. As DNA, the CDR3 is TGTGCCAGCAGCGTGACAGGGGGAAATGAGCAGTTCTTC. This codes for CASSVTGGNEQFF.